A single sample is the source of the 27 T cell receptor beta chains below, sequenced in a study of Ad26.COV2.S vaccination and SARS-CoV-2 variants. Clones were sequenced by immunoSEQ multiplex PCR, and TCRdb holds only the in-frame ones, with some missing. The table shows 300,000 to 450,000 clones, with around 90% occurring only once. The sample was peripheral blood, taken after recovery from COVID-19. These receptors all stem from a human donor who had recovered from COVID-19.

The chain recombines TRBV9 with TRBJ1-2; TRBD1 matches at 7 bases. Trimming at V came to 0 bases and at J to 5 bases, leaving 7 bases not matched to a gene. CDR1 and CDR2 from the germline V gene are SGDLS and YYNGEE. The CDR3 is 15 residues long. CDR3: CASSVGQGGLYGYTF. The CDR3 DNA reads TGTGCCAGCAGCGTAGGACAGGGAGGCCTTTATGGCTACACCTTC. Complete variable domain (other parts from reference TRBV9 and TRBJ1-2): DSGVTQTPKHLITATGQRVTLRCSPRSGDLSVYWYQQSLDQGLQFLIQYYNGEERAKGNILERFSAQQFPDLHSELNLSSLELGDSALYFCASSVGQGGLYGYTFGSGTRLTVV.

The chain combines TRBV27 with TRBJ2-7, with 7 bases fitting TRBD2. Germline V gene lookup returns CDR1 MNHEY and CDR2 SMNVEV (reference sequence). Losses at the gene ends were 3 bases for V and 6 bases for J; bases not matched to a gene: 5. The CDR3 spans 13 residues. In DNA form, the CDR3 reads TGTGCCAGCAGTTTTGCTAGCGGAAGCGAGCAGTACTTC. It encodes CASSFASGSEQYF.

The rearrangement links TRBV19 to TRBJ1-2; D might be TRBD1 (5 bases). Trimming removed 7 bases from V and 6 bases from J, with 21 bases in between. The CDR3 totals 15 residues. CDR1 is LNHDA, CDR2 SQIVND, per germline (reference sequence). CDR3 protein: CASTKDRGGFNGYTF. CDR3 bases: TGTGCCAGTACCAAGGACCGTGGGGGGTTCAATGGCTACACCTTC.

The gene calls are TRBV5-4 and TRBJ2-1; TRBD2 might be the D (6 bases). V gave up 6 bases and J gave up 8 bases, with 9 bases separating them. CDR3 length: 11 residues. Germline V gene data show CDR1 as SGHNT and CDR2 as YYREEE (reference sequence). The CDR3 loop reads CASTRGYEQFF. CDR3 nucleotide sequence: TGTGCCAGCACCCGGGGGTATGAGCAGTTCTTC.

This chain uses TRBV4-1 with TRBJ1-3; no definite D call. Germline V gives CDR1 MGHRA, CDR2 YSYEKL. The CDR3 loop spans 17 amino acids. The V end was cut by 0 bases, the J end by 4 bases, with 16 bases between. In nucleotides, the CDR3 is TGCGCCAGCAGCCAAGATCCGACGGTAGTATGGGGAAACACCATATATTTT. It yields the protein CASSQDPTVVWGNTIYF.

The chain recombines TRBV7-8 with TRBJ1-1; 7 bases line up with TRBD1. CDR1 and CDR2 from the germline V gene are SGHVS and FQNEAQ. The CDR3 extends over 12 amino acids. Trimming took 3 bases from V and 13 from J; bases not matched to a gene: 8. DNA for the CDR3: TGTGCCAGCAGCTTTTCCAGACAGGGCGGTTTCTTT. Amino acid sequence: CASSFSRQGGFF.

CDR3 sequence: CASSLMSSGSYNEQFF. CDR3 nucleotides: TGTGCCAGCAGCTTAATGTCGTCCGGCTCCTACAATGAGCAGTTCTTC. V gene TRBV11-3 combines with J gene TRBJ2-1; D is undetermined. Trimming stripped 2 bases from V and 0 bases from J, with 11 bases between. From germline, CDR1 is SGHNT and CDR2 YENEEA. There are 16 residues in the CDR3.

The chain recombines TRBV5-1 with TRBJ2-7, with TRBD2 matching over 11 bases. Germline V gene lookup returns CDR1 SGHRS and CDR2 YFSETQ. The CDR3 runs to 16 residues. V lost 1 base to trimming and J lost 3 bases; unmatched junction nucleotides: 6. The CDR3 protein is CASSLRTSGYNYEQYF. As DNA, the CDR3 is TGCGCCAGCAGCTTGAGGACTAGCGGGTACAACTACGAGCAGTACTTC. Looking up the rest from reference TRBV5-1 and TRBJ2-7 gives the full variable domain: KAGVTQTPRYLIKTRGQQVTLSCSPISGHRSVSWYQQTPGQGLQFLFEYFSETQRNKGNFPGRFSGRQFSNSRSEMNVSTLELGDSALYLCASSLRTSGYNYEQYFGPGTRLTVT.

The chain is built from TRBV6-5 and TRBJ2-5; D is undetermined. The V and J ends lost 3 bases and 5 bases respectively, with 13 bases between them. CDR3 size: 14 residues. The V gene's germline CDR1 is MNHEY and CDR2 SVGAGI. The DNA for the CDR3 is TGTGCCAGCAGTTATGTCTGGCGTGTGGAGACCCAGTACTTC. It encodes CASSYVWRVETQYF.

The chain combines TRBV5-4 with TRBJ2-7, with D maybe TRBD1 (6 bases). V lost 1 base and J lost 4, with 12 bases in between. CDR3 length equals 14 residues. Germline V CDR1 and CDR2: SGHNT, YYREEE (reference sequence). The CDR3: CASSLPGQIYEQYF. In DNA, the CDR3 is TGTGCCAGCAGCTTGCCCGGACAGATATACGAGCAGTACTTC.

The J gene is TRBJ2-1, the V gene TRBV25-1, with D possibly being TRBD1 (7 bases). The length of the CDR3 is 17 residues. V was trimmed by 0 bases and J by 1 base, leaving 13 bases between them. Germline CDR1 MGHDK, CDR2 SYGVNS. Here the CDR3 DNA reads TGTGCCAGCAGTGAATATATTCAGGGGGGATCCTACAATGAGCAGTTCTTC. Its translation: CASSEYIQGGSYNEQFF.

The chain links TRBV18 to TRBJ2-3; maybe TRBD2 (6 bases). CDR1 is KGHSH and CDR2 is LQKENI in the germline V gene. This CDR3 region has 15 residues. V dropped 5 bases and J dropped 1 base, with 13 bases sitting between them. The CDR3 loop is CASSSSGTRTDTQYF. CDR3 nucleotides: TGTGCCAGCTCATCGTCCGGGACTCGCACAGATACGCAGTATTTT.

The chain joins TRBV4-2 to TRBJ1-2; no firm D call. The CDR3 consists of 15 residues. V lost 4 bases to trimming and J lost 2 bases, with 14 bases between them. Looked up from germline, CDR1 is LGHNA and CDR2 is YNFKEQ. CDR3 coding DNA: TGTGCCAGCAGCCCCGCCCAAGCCCCCAACTATGGCTACACCTTC. Amino acid sequence: CASSPAQAPNYGYTF.

The chain couples TRBV5-1 to TRBJ2-7, with D maybe TRBD2 (5 bases). This CDR3 region has 14 residues. CDR1 SGHRS and CDR2 YFSETQ come from the germline V gene. The germline V and J ends were trimmed by 5 bases and 3 bases, with 15 bases remaining between them. CDR3 nucleotide sequence: TGCGCCAGCAGGAAGAGAGAGGGAATCTACGAGCAGTACTTC. Its protein is CASRKREGIYEQYF.

This clone was recorded only once. The chain combines TRBV7-9 with TRBJ1-4; D not certain. Trimming left V 0 bases short and J 1 base short, with 9 bases between. CDR1 SEHNR and CDR2 FQNEAQ come from the germline V gene (reference sequence). The CDR3 loop spans 16 amino acids. The CDR3 DNA follows: TGTGCCAGCAGCTTAGCGCCTACAGTAACTAATGAAAAACTGTTTTTT. This gives the protein CASSLAPTVTNEKLFF.

The CDR3 DNA follows: TGTGCCAGCAGCCTCCCGGTGACTAAAGCCAAAAACATTCAGTACTTC. Protein: CASSLPVTKAKNIQYF. The chain carries TRBV7-2 and TRBJ2-4, with a tentative D call TRBD2 (5 bases). This CDR3 comprises 16 residues. In germline, CDR1 is SGHTA, CDR2 FQGNSA. The germline V and J ends were trimmed by 5 bases and 0 bases, with 14 bases remaining between them.

The CDR3: CASSNGAVEAFF. CDR3 nucleotides: TGTGCCAGCAGCAATGGGGCGGTGGAAGCTTTCTTT. J is TRBJ1-1 and V is TRBV7-8; maybe TRBD1 (5 bases). The CDR3 runs 12 residues. CDR1 is SGHVS and CDR2 is FQNEAQ in the germline V gene. Trimming took 5 bases from V and 8 from J, leaving 12 bases between them.

The chain combines TRBV7-9 with TRBJ1-4; D perhaps matches TRBD1 (5 bases). Trimming pared 0 bases from V and 4 bases from J, leaving 12 bases between. The CDR3 has 16 amino acids. Germline V lookup: CDR1 SEHNR, CDR2 FQNEAQ (reference sequence). The CDR3 is CASSLAGDGYNEKLFF. The CDR3 coding sequence is TGTGCCAGCAGCTTAGCGGGGGACGGATATAATGAAAAACTGTTTTTT.

J is TRBJ1-1 and V is TRBV6-5; D gene ambiguous. Trimming shortened V by 6 bases and J by 3 bases, and 17 bases separated the two germline ends. Germline V gene lookup returns CDR1 MNHEY and CDR2 SVGAGI. The CDR3 extends over 15 amino acids. The CDR3 region has the DNA TGTGCCAGCAGAATAGAGGCCTTTCTCGACACTGAAGCTTTCTTT. Its translation: CASRIEAFLDTEAFF.

The chain combines TRBV7-2 with TRBJ1-2; 10 bases map to TRBD1. The CDR3 has 14 residues. V gave up 3 bases and J gave up 8 bases; unmatched junction bases: 6. Germline V gene data show CDR1 as SGHTA and CDR2 as FQGNSA. The CDR3 coding sequence is TGTGCCAGCAGCTTCGACAGGGGGCGTAGAGGCTACACCTTC. Translation gives CASSFDRGRRGYTF.

DNA for the CDR3: TGTGCCAGCTCACCACCCTCGGGAGACGAGCAGTACTTC. It is translated as CASSPPSGDEQYF. The chain uses TRBV18 and TRBJ2-7; D is possibly TRBD2 (6 bases). This CDR3 has 13 amino acids. Trimming stripped 0 bases from V and 5 bases from J, with 8 bases between. CDR1 KGHSH and CDR2 LQKENI come from the germline V gene.

The V call is TRBV7-2, the J call TRBJ2-1; tentatively, D is TRBD2 (6 bases). Germline CDR1 is SGHTA and CDR2 is FQGNSA. Trimming shortened V by 1 base and J by 7 bases, and 17 bases separated the two germline ends. The CDR3 covers 16 residues. CDR3 region: CASSLGLGGLTNEQFF. The CDR3 bases are TGTGCCAGCAGCTTAGGTTTGGGGGGACTTACAAATGAGCAGTTCTTC. Full variable domain (remainder filled in from reference TRBV7-2 and TRBJ2-1): GAGVSQSPSNKVTEKGKDVELRCDPISGHTALYWYRQSLGQGLEFLIYFQGNSAPDKSGLPSDRFSAERTGGSVSTLTIQRTQQEDSAVYLCASSLGLGGLTNEQFFGPGTRLTVL.

The rearrangement uses TRBV6-5 and TRBJ2-7; D assignment may be TRBD1 or TRBD2 (5 bases each). Between the trimmed V and J ends, which lost 4 bases and 0 bases, there was a span of 7 bases. Germline-derived CDR1 and CDR2 are MNHEY and SVGAGI. CDR3 length equals 13 residues. The CDR3, as DNA: TGTGCCAGCAGTTCCGGGGCCTCCTACGAGCAGTACTTC. Translation: CASSSGASYEQYF.

This clone was seen just once. The gene calls are TRBV4-1 and TRBJ2-1; unclear D gene. Trimming cost V 1 base and J 0 bases, with 7 bases left between them. The germline V gene has CDR1 MGHRA and CDR2 YSYEKL. The CDR3 loop spans 15 amino acids. The CDR3 loop is CASSQAESSYNEQFF. DNA of the CDR3: TGCGCCAGCAGCCAAGCGGAGAGCTCCTACAATGAGCAGTTCTTC.

V is TRBV27 and J is TRBJ1-1, with 8 bases that match TRBD1. CDR1 MNHEY and CDR2 SMNVEV come from the germline V gene (reference sequence). V lost 5 bases and J lost 7; bases outside the gene matches: 9. There are 14 residues in the CDR3. CDR3 in amino acids: CASSPTGQVHEAFF. CDR3 bases: TGTGCCAGCAGTCCAACGGGACAGGTCCATGAAGCTTTCTTT.

This chain joins TRBV2 and TRBJ1-2; D not resolved. Germline CDR1 SNHLY, CDR2 FYNNEI. The CDR3 consists of 15 residues. Between the trimmed V and J ends, which lost 1 base and 2 bases, there was a span of 11 bases. The CDR3 spells CASSEVQRENYGYTF. Written as DNA, the CDR3 is TGTGCCAGCAGTGAAGTACAGAGGGAAAACTATGGCTACACCTTC.

The rearrangement links TRBV5-1 to TRBJ2-3, with TRBD2 matching over 9 bases. This CDR3 comprises 14 residues. From germline, CDR1 is SGHRS and CDR2 YFSETQ. After removal of 6 bases from V and 3 bases from J, the junction contained 5 bases not matched to a gene. The CDR3 protein is CASIGAGGTDTQYF. The CDR3 nucleotides are TGCGCCAGCATTGGTGCGGGGGGGACAGATACGCAGTATTTT.